This entry concerns a single T cell receptor beta chain. Its antigen is currently unknown. The CDR3 loop spans 15 amino acids. Per the germline V gene, CDR1 is SGDLS and CDR2 is YYNGEE. The data were obtained in a study of monozygotic twins with inflammatory bowel disease. Overall study findings and caveats: Support for a single strong signal or clonotype associated with IBD was absent. Healthy co-twins exceeded IBD patients in TCRbeta diversity as measured by inverse Simpson.

From approximately 3.5 ug of total RNA, each TCR library was prepared. UMIs with a 6-nucleotide sample barcode were added by template switching. Following a re-call of the 5' RACE reads, TCRdb has one entry per CDR3 protein and lacks DNA. This table holds 140,000 to 150,000 distinct CDR3 sequences. The V gene is TRBV9, the J gene TRBJ2-7; TCRdb lists TRBD2, though no DNA is available to test this call. The material sequenced was blood. This clonotype originated in a human donor with ulcerative colitis or Crohn's disease, or a healthy co-twin of an affected twin (not recorded which). This CDR3 reads CASSVAASALGEQYF.